These 22 T cell receptor beta chains were all obtained from the same sample, sequenced in a study of blood T cell repertoires in COVID-19. The method was immunoSEQ multiplex PCR; TCRdb's version includes in-frame clones alone and lacks a portion of them. Of around 140,000 clones detected, about nine tenths appear once; the ten largest clones hold under 3%. The source material was peripheral blood. The origin of the receptors is a man aged 45 to 65 with active COVID-19.

CDR3 in DNA: TGTGCCAGCAGTGAGGGACAGGGCTACAATGAGCAGTTCTTC. Residues: CASSEGQGYNEQFF. The chain uses TRBV6-1 and TRBJ2-1, with 9 bases that match TRBD1. Germline CDR1 and CDR2: MNHNS and SASEGT. The J segment lost 3 bases and the V segment lost 3 bases, leaving 0 bases of the junction unmatched. There are 14 residues in the CDR3.

The chain couples TRBV5-1 to TRBJ1-2, with 8 bases identical to TRBD1. V shed 4 bases and J 8 bases; nucleotides not matched to a gene: 10. CDR3 length equals 14 residues. CDR1 and CDR2 (germline): SGHRS, YFSETQ. CDR3 nucleotide sequence: TGCGCCAGCAGCACCCGACAGGGGACTTTGGGCTACACCTTC. It translates to CASSTRQGTLGYTF.

This chain connects TRBV7-9 to TRBJ2-5; 7 nucleotides line up with TRBD2. V dropped 5 bases and J dropped 5; count of bases not matched to a gene: 5. CDR3 length: 13 residues. CDR1 is SEHNR, CDR2 FQNEAQ, per germline (reference sequence). CDR3 DNA: TGTGCCAGCAGCGACAGCGGGGCGGAGACCCAGTACTTC. It encodes CASSDSGAETQYF.

The chain employs TRBV6-5 and TRBJ1-4, with 9 nucleotides matching TRBD1. In germline, CDR1 is MNHEY, CDR2 SVGAGI. CDR3 length: 14 amino acids. V dropped 5 bases and J dropped 7; count of bases not matched to a gene: 5. The CDR3 nucleotides are TGTGCCAGCAGTATCGGACAGGGGAGTGAAAAACTGTTTTTT. Translated, it gives CASSIGQGSEKLFF.

CDR3 bases: TGTGCCAGCAGCCCCCAGGGCCTCTACGAGCAGTACTTC. Translation: CASSPQGLYEQYF. The chain links TRBV7-2 to TRBJ2-7, with a tentative D call TRBD1 (5 bases). This CDR3 is built from 13 residues. V lost 5 bases, J lost 3 bases, and 11 bases lay in between. CDR1 is SGHTA, CDR2 FQGNSA, per germline.

This sequence joins TRBV10-3 and TRBJ1-6; possible D gene TRBD1, 5 bases. Deletions cut 0 bases from V and 10 bases from J, with 16 bases between. This CDR3 contains 16 residues. CDR1 is ENHRY, CDR2 SYGVKD, per germline. CDR3 residues: CAISESTVGGSSPLHF. The DNA of the CDR3 is TGTGCCATCAGTGAGTCGACGGTGGGGGGGTCATCACCCCTCCACTTT.

The V call is TRBV3-1 (or the pseudogene TRBV3-2), the J call TRBJ1-2; unclear D gene. Germline V gene sequence: CDR1 LGHDT, CDR2 YNNKEL (reference sequence). The CDR3 length is 14 residues. V was shortened by 1 base and J by 4 bases, with 10 bases between the two germline ends. Here the CDR3 DNA reads TGTGCCAGCAGCCAAGTTTCGGGTCTCTATGGCTACACCTTC. Residues: CASSQVSGLYGYTF.

V and J are TRBV18 and TRBJ1-2; possibly TRBD1 for D (6 bases). The CDR3 spans 16 residues. In germline, CDR1 is KGHSH, CDR2 LQKENI. Trimming cost V 2 bases and J 3 bases, with 16 bases left between them. CDR3 sequence: CASSPVVRGAHYGYTF. The CDR3 DNA reads TGTGCCAGCTCACCAGTGGTCAGGGGAGCACACTATGGCTACACCTTC.

The V and J genes are TRBV6-6 and TRBJ1-2; 10 positions match TRBD1. Germline V gene lookup returns CDR1 MNHNY and CDR2 SVGAGI (reference sequence). V was pared by 4 bases and J by 3 bases, with 5 bases of the junction left unmatched. The CDR3 has 15 residues. The CDR3 sequence: CASSSQTGGDYGYTF. For the CDR3, the DNA is TGTGCCAGCAGTTCTCAGACAGGGGGCGACTATGGCTACACCTTC.

The chain has TRBV3-1 (or the pseudogene TRBV3-2) and TRBJ2-3; D perhaps matches TRBD2 (7 bases). The CDR3 is 15 amino acids. Germline V gives CDR1 LGHDT, CDR2 YNNKEL (reference sequence). The V end lost 3 bases, the J end lost 5 bases, and 15 bases lay between the germline ends. Here the CDR3 reads CASSHGGAGGDTQYF. The CDR3 nucleotides read TGTGCCAGCAGCCATGGGGGGGCCGGAGGAGATACGCAGTATTTT.

This rearrangement joins TRBV6-6 to TRBJ1-5, with D unclear. Deletions cut 0 bases from V and 4 bases from J, with 10 bases between. CDR3 length equals 15 residues. The V gene's germline CDR1 is MNHNY and CDR2 SVGAGI (reference sequence). CDR3: CASSYSTLFNQPQHF. The CDR3 nucleotides read TGTGCCAGCAGTTACTCGACACTGTTTAATCAGCCCCAGCATTTT.

This clone appeared a single time. The gene calls are TRBV19 and TRBJ2-7, with TRBD2 matching 13 bases. V gave up 5 bases and J gave up 7 bases; unmatched junction bases: 11. Germline loops: CDR1 LNHDA, CDR2 SQIVND (reference sequence). This CDR3 comprises 16 residues. CDR3 sequence: CASSLQLAGGLGEQYF. In DNA form, the CDR3 reads TGTGCCAGTAGTCTTCAACTAGCGGGGGGGCTTGGGGAGCAGTACTTC.

The chain recombines TRBV28 with TRBJ1-4; D is possibly TRBD1 (6 bases). Deletions cut 7 bases from V and 6 bases from J, with 27 bases between. This CDR3 region has 18 residues. CDR1 is MDHEN and CDR2 is SYDVKM in the germline V gene. The CDR3 DNA is TGTGCCAGCAAGGGCCTCGTTAGGGGGGGACATGAGGATGAAAAACTGTTTTTT. Protein product: CASKGLVRGGHEDEKLFF.

The rearrangement uses TRBV3-1 (or the pseudogene TRBV3-2) and TRBJ1-3, with 9 positions matching TRBD1. Germline V gives CDR1 LGHDT, CDR2 YNNKEL (reference sequence). The CDR3 totals 13 residues. V was pared by 4 bases and J by 7 bases, with 2 bases of the junction left unmatched. CDR3 sequence reads: CASSLDRGNTIYF. Written as DNA, the CDR3 is TGTGCCAGCAGCCTTGACAGGGGGAACACCATATATTTT.

The chain links TRBV7-9 to TRBJ2-5; TRBD1 might be the D (7 bases). Germline-derived CDR1 and CDR2 are SEHNR and FQNEAQ (reference sequence). CDR3 length equals 16 residues. V lost 1 base and J 5 bases, leaving 17 bases between the germline ends. CDR3 amino acids: CASSLGRGGAGETQYF. CDR3 DNA sequence: TGTGCCAGCAGCTTAGGAAGAGGGGGCGCGGGGGAGACCCAGTACTTC. Using reference TRBV7-9 and TRBJ2-5 for the parts outside the CDR3, the full variable domain is DTGVSQNPRHKITKRGQNVTFRCDPISEHNRLYWYRQTLGQGPEFLTYFQNEAQLEKSRLLSDRFSAERPKGSFSTLEIQRTEQGDSAMYLCASSLGRGGAGETQYFGPGTRLLVL.

V usage is TRBV5-1 and J usage is TRBJ2-3, with D perhaps matching TRBD2 (6 bases). The CDR3 extends over 14 amino acids. The germline gives CDR1 SGHRS, CDR2 YFSETQ. Trimming removed 3 bases at V and 11 bases at J, with 19 bases between. The DNA for the CDR3 is TGCGCCAGCAGCTCGACTAGTGGCGGTGGTGGGCAGTATTTT. It yields the protein CASSSTSGGGGQYF.

The chain joins TRBV6-1 to TRBJ1-3; D is ambiguous. Germline values: CDR1 MNHNS, CDR2 SASEGT. The CDR3 runs to 15 residues. With 2 bases removed from V and 0 bases from J, the gap between germline ends came to 8 bases. The CDR3 region has the DNA TGTGCCAGCAGTGAAAGAGTCGGCTCTGGAAACACCATATATTTT. As protein: CASSERVGSGNTIYF.

This clone has only a few counts. The chain combines TRBV11-2 with TRBJ2-3; TRBD2 is a possible D gene (6 bases). Between the trimmed V and J ends, which lost 6 bases and 2 bases, there was a span of 15 bases. The CDR3 spans 15 residues. The germline V gene encodes CDR1 SGHAT and CDR2 FQNNGV. CDR3 nucleotides: TGTGCCAGCAGATATAGCGGTCGAATCACAGATACGCAGTATTTT. This translates into CASRYSGRITDTQYF.

V gene TRBV5-5 combines with J gene TRBJ1-2; 8 bases are a match to TRBD1. CDR3 length equals 14 residues. V shed 3 bases, J shed 5 bases, and the junction held 6 bases outside the gene matches. Germline V gives CDR1 SGHKS, CDR2 YYEKEE (reference sequence). The DNA for the CDR3 is TGTGCCAGCAGCTCTGGACAGGGAGAATATGGCTACACCTTC. It codes for CASSSGQGEYGYTF.

This chain uses TRBV6-2 or TRBV6-3 with TRBJ1-2; tentative D call: TRBD1 (6 bases). CDR3 length: 11 amino acids. Germline loops: CDR1 MNHEY, CDR2 SVGEGT. The V end lost 5 bases, the J end lost 9 bases, and 10 bases lay between the germline ends. CDR3 in DNA: TGTGCCAGCAGTCTCAGGGGTAGCTACACCTTC. Translating it yields CASSLRGSYTF.

The J gene is TRBJ2-1, the V gene TRBV7-2; 8 nucleotides align to TRBD2. Germline assignment: CDR1 SGHTA and CDR2 FQGNSA. The CDR3 has 15 residues. V shed 6 bases, J shed 1 base, and the junction held 5 bases outside the gene matches. The CDR3 spells CASSPRGGSYNEQFF. The CDR3 DNA follows: TGTGCCAGCAGTCCCCGGGGGGGATCCTACAATGAGCAGTTCTTC.

This chain links TRBV4-2 with TRBJ1-1, with D hard to call. This CDR3 comprises 15 residues. V dropped 0 bases and J dropped 4 bases, with 12 bases sitting between them. Germline CDR1 is LGHNA and CDR2 is YNFKEQ. CDR3 nucleotides: TGTGCCAGCAGCCAAGATAGTCCGAGGAGCACTGAAGCTTTCTTT. Its protein product is CASSQDSPRSTEAFF.